The present T cell receptor (beta chain) was sequenced within a study of human T cells and chemical hapten exposure. At least ten counts were recorded for this clonotype. Trimming at V came to 5 bases and at J to 4 bases, leaving 7 bases not matched to a gene. Looked up from germline, CDR1 is SGHTA and CDR2 is FQGNSA. The CDR3 loop spans 16 amino acids. The time point denotes: patch test 1, 2 weeks after DPC sensitization. Noted treatment: therapeutic diphenylcyclopropenone sensitization with weekly scalp DPC. Extraction of total RNA was performed on unfractionated whole blood. A single record per CDR3 protein comes from TCRdb applying MiXCR to the RACE reads. The sample lists 42,000 or so distinct CDR3 sequences; more than 3% were seen once.

The chain links TRBV7-2 to TRBJ1-6, with TRBD1 matching 8 bases. The receptor comes from a man aged 45 to 65 with alopecia areata. Some clones in this sample may be carry-over from other donors' samples. Sequenced material: whole blood, taken in connection with sensitization to the hapten diphenylcyclopropenone (DPC). The CDR3 coding sequence is TGTGCCAGCAGCACCCTTGACAGGGGATATAATTCACCCCTCCACTTT. This gives the protein CASSTLDRGYNSPLHF.